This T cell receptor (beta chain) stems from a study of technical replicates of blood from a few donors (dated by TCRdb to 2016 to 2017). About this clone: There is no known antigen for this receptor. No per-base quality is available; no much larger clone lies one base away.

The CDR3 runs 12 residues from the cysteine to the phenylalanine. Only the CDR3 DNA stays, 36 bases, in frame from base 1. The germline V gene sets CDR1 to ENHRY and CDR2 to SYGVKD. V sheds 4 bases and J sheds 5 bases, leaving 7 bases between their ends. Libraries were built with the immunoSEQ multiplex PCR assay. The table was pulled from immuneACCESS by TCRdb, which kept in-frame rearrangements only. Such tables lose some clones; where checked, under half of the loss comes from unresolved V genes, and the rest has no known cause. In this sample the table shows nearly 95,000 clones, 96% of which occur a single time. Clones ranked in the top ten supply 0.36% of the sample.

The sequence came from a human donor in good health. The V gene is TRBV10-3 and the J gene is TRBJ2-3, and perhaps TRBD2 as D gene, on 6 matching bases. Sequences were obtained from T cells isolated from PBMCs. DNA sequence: TGTGCCATCAGTGTCGGGGGAGATACGCAGTATTTT. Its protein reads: CAISVGGDTQYF.